These 9 T cell receptor beta chains came from one sample sequenced in a study of blood T cell repertoires in COVID-19. This table comes from immunoSEQ multiplex PCR, and its TCRdb copy is limited to in-frame clones, with some not included. In the table there are about 97,000 clones, more than 90% of which are singletons. The source material was peripheral blood. Source of these receptors: a man in his late teens or twenties with acute or convalescent COVID-19.

The J gene is TRBJ1-3, the V gene TRBV27; 10 bases map to TRBD1. V shed 1 base and J 2 bases; nucleotides not matched to a gene: 2. The CDR3 is made up of 16 amino acids. The germline gives CDR1 MNHEY, CDR2 SMNVEV (reference sequence). DNA of the CDR3: TGTGCCAGCAGTTTATTAGGACAGGGGGCTGGAAACACCATATATTTT. Its translation: CASSLLGQGAGNTIYF.

This chain joins TRBV19 and TRBJ2-3; D might be TRBD2 (5 bases). There are 16 residues in the CDR3. The V gene lost 4 bases and the J gene lost 2 bases, with 16 bases spanning the gap. Germline CDR1 reads LNHDA; CDR2 reads SQIVND (reference sequence). CDR3 residues: CASSTPGGPNTDTQYF. For the CDR3, the DNA is TGTGCCAGTAGTACCCCGGGCGGGCCCAACACAGATACGCAGTATTTT.

The chain uses TRBV27 and TRBJ1-5, with a possible D match to TRBD1 (5 bases). The germline V and J ends were trimmed by 4 bases and 4 bases, with 17 bases remaining between them. Per germline, CDR1 MNHEY and CDR2 SMNVEV (reference sequence). The CDR3 consists of 16 residues. CDR3 amino acids: CASSYKGGVVNQPQHF. CDR3 in DNA: TGTGCCAGCAGTTATAAAGGAGGGGTTGTTAATCAGCCCCAGCATTTT.

The chain couples TRBV30 to TRBJ1-5, with D perhaps matching TRBD1 (6 bases). Germline V gene data show CDR1 as GTSNPN and CDR2 as SVGIG (reference sequence). This CDR3 is built from 16 residues. Trimming took 3 bases from V and 4 from J, leaving 19 bases between them. The CDR3 reads CAWRGSGRGGNQPQHF. The CDR3 nucleotides read TGTGCCTGGAGGGGATCAGGCAGGGGTGGAAATCAGCCCCAGCATTTT.

This clone was seen a single time. V gene TRBV19 combines with J gene TRBJ1-5; maybe TRBD1 (6 bases). This CDR3 spans 14 amino acids. V gave up 1 base and J gave up 3 bases, with 7 bases separating them. Germline V lookup: CDR1 LNHDA, CDR2 SQIVND (reference sequence). The CDR3 nucleotides are TGTGCCAGTAGTATAGGACAGGACAATCAGCCCCAGCATTTT. Residues: CASSIGQDNQPQHF.

The chain is built from TRBV5-1 and TRBJ2-1; 8 bases map to TRBD1. From germline, CDR1 is SGHRS and CDR2 YFSETQ. The CDR3 sequence is 15 residues long. The J segment lost 6 bases and the V segment lost 0 bases, leaving 5 bases of the junction unmatched. This chain's CDR3 is CASSLGTGLGNEQFF. CDR3 DNA: TGCGCCAGCAGCTTGGGGACAGGGTTGGGCAATGAGCAGTTCTTC.

The J gene is TRBJ2-3, the V gene TRBV19; tentative D call: TRBD2 (6 bases). V lost 5 bases to trimming and J lost 2 bases, with 17 bases between them. CDR3 length equals 16 residues. Germline V gene data show CDR1 as LNHDA and CDR2 as SQIVND (reference sequence). In DNA, the CDR3 is TGTGCCAGTAGTTTGGAGGGAAGTCCCTTCACAGATACGCAGTATTTT. Its protein product is CASSLEGSPFTDTQYF.

CDR3 amino acids: CASSLRQGQPQHF. The DNA of the CDR3 is TGTGCCAGCAGCTTACGACAGGGTCAGCCCCAGCATTTT. The V call is TRBV7-2, the J call TRBJ1-5, with 7 bases that match TRBD1. V lost 2 bases, J lost 6 bases, and 1 base stayed unmatched. From germline, CDR1 is SGHTA and CDR2 FQGNSA. The CDR3 covers 13 residues.

The gene calls are TRBV19 and TRBJ1-2, with unresolved D. Trimming left V 3 bases short and J 1 base short, with 9 bases between. Germline CDR1 reads LNHDA; CDR2 reads SQIVND (reference sequence). The CDR3 length is 14 residues. CDR3 residues: CASSIRGNNYGYTF. Here the CDR3 DNA reads TGTGCCAGTAGTATTCGAGGGAATAACTATGGCTACACCTTC.